These 30 T cell receptor beta chains were all obtained from the same sample, sequenced in a study of patients and donors after allogeneic stem cell transplantation. TCRdb called the RT-PCR reads again in MiXCR, with one record for every CDR3 protein. The sample consists of about 960,000 distinct CDR3 sequences, over 15% of them appearing once. The sequenced sample was blood, either unsorted or a sorted T cell fraction (not recorded which). These receptor sequences come from a human donor who was either an allogeneic HSCT recipient or a stem cell or donor lymphocyte infusion donor (not recorded which). It is not recorded whose cells these are; they may come from a transplant donor.

This clonotype was recorded at least ten times. The junction differs from germline at one of its ends, possibly a read error. The rearrangement uses TRBV12-3 or TRBV12-4 and TRBJ2-2, with 12 bases aligning to TRBD2. This CDR3 spans 14 amino acids. The DNA of the CDR3 is TGTGCCAGCAGTTCTAGCGGGAGGGCCGGAGAGCTGTTTTTT. The encoded protein is CASSSSGRAGELFF.

This chain connects TRBV7-3 to TRBJ1-5; possible D gene TRBD1, 6 bases. Germline values: CDR1 SGHTA, CDR2 FQGTGA. The CDR3 covers 15 residues. V was clipped by 4 bases and J by 7 bases, with 17 bases between them. The chain's CDR3 is CASSSPNRDYQPQHF. CDR3 in DNA: TGTGCCAGCAGCTCCCCAAACAGGGACTACCAGCCCCAGCATTTT.

The chain employs TRBV12-3 or TRBV12-4 and TRBJ2-6, with D unclear. The CDR3 is made up of 16 amino acids. V dropped 5 bases and J dropped 4 bases, with 15 bases sitting between them. CDR3 DNA: TGTGCCAGCAGTCCCAGGACGGTCCTGGGGGCCAACGTCCTGACTTTC. Encoded protein: CASSPRTVLGANVLTF.

The chain combines TRBV7-3 with TRBJ2-1; possible D gene TRBD2, 5 bases. Germline CDR1 and CDR2: SGHTA and FQGTGA. CDR3 length equals 15 residues. Trimming pared 5 bases from V and 8 bases from J, leaving 19 bases between. The CDR3 spells CASSPRGSAADEQFF. As DNA, the CDR3 is TGTGCCAGCAGCCCCCGGGGATCAGCGGCGGATGAGCAGTTCTTC.

The chain links TRBV6-1 to TRBJ2-1, with a possible D match to TRBD1 (6 bases). Trimming stripped 1 base from V and 14 bases from J, with 12 bases between. Per germline, CDR1 MNHNS and CDR2 SASEGT. The CDR3 is made up of 12 amino acids. CDR3 amino acids: CASSEGQGREFF. DNA for the CDR3: TGTGCCAGCAGTGAAGGTCAGGGGCGTGAGTTCTTC.

This clonotype was counted only a few times. V is TRBV9 and J is TRBJ2-2; D remains unclear. CDR3 size: 14 residues. Germline CDR1 is SGDLS and CDR2 is YYNGEE. V was pared by 0 bases and J by 4 bases, with 7 bases between. This chain's CDR3 is CASSVVSATGELFF. CDR3 nucleotide sequence: TGTGCCAGCAGCGTAGTCTCTGCCACCGGGGAGCTGTTTTTT.

This chain links TRBV5-1 with TRBJ2-3; the match to TRBD2 covers 8 bases. Trimming cost V 7 bases and J 6 bases; bases outside gene matches: 10. CDR1 is SGHRS, CDR2 YFSETQ, per germline. The CDR3 length is 14 residues. DNA for the CDR3: TGCGCCAGCTTTGAGACTAGCGTTCGGGATACGCAGTATTTT. Translating gives CASFETSVRDTQYF. The full variable domain, rest sourced from reference TRBV5-1 and TRBJ2-3, is KAGVTQTPRYLIKTRGQQVTLSCSPISGHRSVSWYQQTPGQGLQFLFEYFSETQRNKGNFPGRFSGRQFSNSRSEMNVSTLELGDSALYLCASFETSVRDTQYFGPGTRLTVL.

This clonotype was seen more than once but under ten times. This sequence joins TRBV28 and TRBJ2-7; D uncertain. CDR3 length: 16 residues. CDR1 MDHEN and CDR2 SYDVKM come from the germline V gene. The germline V and J ends were trimmed by 3 bases and 0 bases, with 15 bases remaining between them. CDR3 sequence reads: CASSFWLGLSSYEQYF. As DNA, the CDR3 is TGTGCCAGCAGTTTCTGGCTGGGGTTAAGCTCCTACGAGCAGTACTTC.

The sample holds a few counts of this clonotype. J is TRBJ2-7 and V is TRBV6-2 or TRBV6-3; D is undetermined. Germline assignment: CDR1 MNHEY and CDR2 SVGEGT. This CDR3 has 14 amino acids. Deletions cut 4 bases from V and 2 bases from J, with 12 bases between. The CDR3 DNA reads as TGTGCCAGCAGTTCTGCGGCAGGCGCCTACGAGCAGTACTTC. Its translation: CASSSAAGAYEQYF.

The J gene is TRBJ2-7, the V gene TRBV29-1; 9 bases align to TRBD1. V shed 7 bases, J shed 3 bases, and the junction held 7 bases outside the gene matches. The CDR3 covers 13 residues. Germline assignment: CDR1 SQVTM and CDR2 ANQGSEA. The CDR3 DNA reads as TGCAGCGCGAGGGGACAGGGATTCTACGAGCAGTACTTC. Its translation is CSARGQGFYEQYF.

The chain links TRBV7-3 to TRBJ1-1; D unresolved. The CDR3 spans 14 residues. V lost 7 bases, J lost 2 bases, and 14 bases lay in between. Germline CDR1 SGHTA, CDR2 FQGTGA. The CDR3 DNA is TGTGCCAGCACCCTGTCAGGAGGTAACACTGAAGCTTTCTTT. Protein: CASTLSGGNTEAFF.

This clonotype was seen a handful of times. This chain joins TRBV13 and TRBJ2-7, with 7 bases lining up with TRBD1. Unmatched junction bases numbered 13, after V lost 5 bases and J lost 3 bases. The CDR3 length is 16 residues. Germline V gene lookup returns CDR1 PRHDT and CDR2 FYEKMQ (reference sequence). CDR3: CASSPGGPRFLYEQYF. CDR3 in DNA: TGTGCCAGCAGCCCAGGGGGACCGCGCTTCCTCTACGAGCAGTACTTC.

The rearrangement links TRBV10-3 to TRBJ2-7; D gene unclear. V was clipped by 4 bases and J by 3 bases, with 4 bases between them. The CDR3 covers 11 residues. Germline CDR1 and CDR2: ENHRY and SYGVKD. This chain's CDR3 is CAISANYEQYF. The CDR3 DNA reads as TGTGCCATCAGTGCCAACTACGAGCAGTACTTC.

This clonotype was detected a few times. The rearrangement joins TRBV16 to TRBJ1-2; no reliable D call. CDR3 size: 13 residues. Germline V CDR1 and CDR2: KGHSY, FQNENV. Trimming removed 2 bases at V and 3 bases at J, with 7 bases between. The CDR3 region has the DNA TGTGCCAGCAGCCAAAGGGCGGACTATGGCTACACCTTC. This codes for CASSQRADYGYTF.

The chain carries TRBV18 and TRBJ1-5, with 7 bases that match TRBD1. CDR3 length: 14 amino acids. Germline assignment: CDR1 KGHSH and CDR2 LQKENI. Trimming cost V 2 bases and J 6 bases; bases outside gene matches: 4. The chain's CDR3 is CASSPYQGGQPQHF. The CDR3 DNA sequence: TGTGCCAGCTCACCATACCAGGGGGGTCAGCCCCAGCATTTT.

V usage is TRBV29-1 and J usage is TRBJ1-3; 8 nucleotides agree with TRBD1. Germline loops: CDR1 SQVTM, CDR2 ANQGSEA. The CDR3 length is 14 residues. V was pared by 4 bases and J by 4 bases, with 6 bases of the junction left unmatched. The CDR3 region is CSVGDRWRGNTIYF. CDR3 DNA sequence: TGCAGCGTTGGGGACAGGTGGCGGGGAAACACCATATATTTT.

This chain joins TRBV20-1 and TRBJ2-7; tentative D call: TRBD2 (6 bases). Trimming took 5 bases from V and 7 from J, leaving 18 bases between them. Germline V lookup: CDR1 DFQATT, CDR2 SNEGSKA (reference sequence). The CDR3 length is 13 residues. In DNA, the CDR3 is TGCAGTGCTCGGAGGGCCTCTTCTAGAGAGCAGTACTTC. This gives the protein CSARRASSREQYF.

The CDR3 DNA reads as TGTGCCAGCAGACCCCCCTCAGACTACGAGCAGTACTTC. This sequence encodes CASRPPSDYEQYF. This chain connects TRBV6-6 to TRBJ2-7; D gene unclear. V was pared by 6 bases and J by 3 bases, with 12 bases between. The germline V gene encodes CDR1 MNHNY and CDR2 SVGAGI (reference sequence). The CDR3 loop spans 13 amino acids.

This clonotype was recorded a few times. This chain uses TRBV10-3 with TRBJ1-3; the D gene is possibly TRBD1 (6 bases). The CDR3 covers 14 residues. Trimming left V 10 bases short and J 1 base short, with 14 bases between. Germline CDR1 reads ENHRY; CDR2 reads SYGVKD. The CDR3 protein is CATNEGGSGNTIYF. The CDR3, as DNA: TGTGCCACCAACGAGGGGGGGTCTGGAAACACCATATATTTT.

The J gene is TRBJ2-7, the V gene TRBV30, with D unclear. With 5 bases removed from V and 5 bases from J, the gap between germline ends came to 7 bases. Germline V lookup: CDR1 GTSNPN, CDR2 SVGIG (reference sequence). The CDR3 loop spans 10 amino acids. CDR3 DNA sequence: TGTGCCTGGGCTAGGGACGAGCAGTACTTC. Translation gives CAWARDEQYF.

This clonotype was found a few times. The chain carries TRBV20-1 and TRBJ2-1, with D unclear. The CDR3 covers 15 residues. With 3 bases removed from V and 4 bases from J, the gap between germline ends came to 16 bases. The germline CDR1 and CDR2 sequences are DFQATT and SNEGSKA (reference sequence). Here the CDR3 DNA reads TGCAGTGCTAGCATCGAGACAAGAAGGTACAATGAGCAGTTCTTC. The encoded protein is CSASIETRRYNEQFF.

The chain is built from TRBV3-1 and TRBJ1-5; D uncertain. This CDR3 contains 14 residues. V was shortened by 3 bases and J by 4 bases, with 10 bases between the two germline ends. Germline CDR1 and CDR2: LGHDT and YNNKEL (reference sequence). The CDR3, as DNA: TGTGCCAGCAGCCATAACGGGGAAAATCAGCCCCAGCATTTT. It is translated as CASSHNGENQPQHF.

V gene TRBV4-3 combines with J gene TRBJ1-5, with D perhaps TRBD1 (6 bases). The CDR3 is 17 amino acids. Germline V gene data show CDR1 as LGHNA and CDR2 as YSLEER. The germline V and J ends were trimmed by 0 bases and 2 bases, with 14 bases remaining between them. The CDR3 coding sequence is TGCGCCAGCAGCCAAGATGGGGCGGAGGGGGGCAATCAGCCCCAGCATTTT. Translating it yields CASSQDGAEGGNQPQHF.

This clonotype was seen ten or more times. V usage is TRBV11-1 and J usage is TRBJ2-7, with D perhaps given as TRBD1 or TRBD2 (5 bases each). Between the trimmed V and J ends, which lost 4 bases and 3 bases, there was a span of 10 bases. The germline CDR1 and CDR2 sequences are SGHAT and FQDESV (reference sequence). This CDR3 spans 13 amino acids. CDR3 nucleotides: TGTGCCAGCAGCTGGGACGGTTACTACGAGCAGTACTTC. The encoded protein is CASSWDGYYEQYF.

At least ten counts were recorded for this clonotype. The chain recombines TRBV7-9 with TRBJ2-7; D uncertain. The germline V gene encodes CDR1 SEHNR and CDR2 FQNEAQ (reference sequence). V was trimmed by 5 bases and J by 5 bases, leaving 10 bases between them. The CDR3 consists of 12 residues. The CDR3 bases are TGTGCCAGCAGCCCCAACTACGACGAGCAGTACTTC. Protein: CASSPNYDEQYF. Looking up the rest from reference TRBV7-9 and TRBJ2-7 gives the full variable domain: DTGVSQNPRHKITKRGQNVTFRCDPISEHNRLYWYRQTLGQGPEFLTYFQNEAQLEKSRLLSDRFSAERPKGSFSTLEIQRTEQGDSAMYLCASSPNYDEQYFGPGTRLTVT.

This chain uses TRBV29-1 with TRBJ2-3; D is perhaps TRBD2 (5 bases). V was shortened by 4 bases and J by 6 bases, with 14 bases between the two germline ends. Germline CDR1 SQVTM, CDR2 ANQGSEA. This CDR3 region has 13 residues. CDR3 sequence (DNA): TGCAGCGTTGGTCCGGGGTTTGCCGATACGCAGTATTTT. Its protein is CSVGPGFADTQYF.

The chain has TRBV5-1 and TRBJ2-1, with D unresolved. Trimming removed 5 bases at V and 4 bases at J, with 13 bases between. This CDR3 comprises 14 residues. CDR1 and CDR2 (germline): SGHRS, YFSETQ. CDR3 sequence (DNA): TGCGCCAGCAGGGCGTCCCTGGAATACAATGAGCAGTTCTTC. Translation gives CASRASLEYNEQFF.

The chain joins TRBV12-3 or TRBV12-4 to TRBJ2-1, with TRBD2 as a possible D gene (5 bases). The CDR3 is 15 amino acids. V was pared by 4 bases and J by 0 bases, with 10 bases between. The CDR3 spells CASSSRGYSYNEQFF. In DNA form, the CDR3 reads TGTGCCAGCAGTTCCCGGGGTTACTCCTACAATGAGCAGTTCTTC.

This clonotype was found a few times. The chain couples TRBV7-3 to TRBJ1-6, with D possibly TRBD1 on 6 matching bases. Germline CDR1 and CDR2: SGHTA and FQGTGA. Trimming took 4 bases from V and 9 from J, leaving 22 bases between them. The CDR3 extends over 17 amino acids. The CDR3 bases are TGTGCCAGCAGCTCCAACCAGGGGCGGCTCTTTGGTTCACCCCTCCACTTT. It translates to CASSSNQGRLFGSPLHF.

This clonotype was counted only a few times. The chain combines TRBV28 with TRBJ1-1; tentative D call: TRBD1 (5 bases). The CDR3 is made up of 15 amino acids. The V gene lost 5 bases and the J gene lost 5 bases, with 18 bases spanning the gap. Germline V lookup: CDR1 MDHEN, CDR2 SYDVKM. CDR3 in DNA: TGTGCCAGCAGTCTCATACACGGGGGGGGAACTGAAGCTTTCTTT. It translates to CASSLIHGGGTEAFF.